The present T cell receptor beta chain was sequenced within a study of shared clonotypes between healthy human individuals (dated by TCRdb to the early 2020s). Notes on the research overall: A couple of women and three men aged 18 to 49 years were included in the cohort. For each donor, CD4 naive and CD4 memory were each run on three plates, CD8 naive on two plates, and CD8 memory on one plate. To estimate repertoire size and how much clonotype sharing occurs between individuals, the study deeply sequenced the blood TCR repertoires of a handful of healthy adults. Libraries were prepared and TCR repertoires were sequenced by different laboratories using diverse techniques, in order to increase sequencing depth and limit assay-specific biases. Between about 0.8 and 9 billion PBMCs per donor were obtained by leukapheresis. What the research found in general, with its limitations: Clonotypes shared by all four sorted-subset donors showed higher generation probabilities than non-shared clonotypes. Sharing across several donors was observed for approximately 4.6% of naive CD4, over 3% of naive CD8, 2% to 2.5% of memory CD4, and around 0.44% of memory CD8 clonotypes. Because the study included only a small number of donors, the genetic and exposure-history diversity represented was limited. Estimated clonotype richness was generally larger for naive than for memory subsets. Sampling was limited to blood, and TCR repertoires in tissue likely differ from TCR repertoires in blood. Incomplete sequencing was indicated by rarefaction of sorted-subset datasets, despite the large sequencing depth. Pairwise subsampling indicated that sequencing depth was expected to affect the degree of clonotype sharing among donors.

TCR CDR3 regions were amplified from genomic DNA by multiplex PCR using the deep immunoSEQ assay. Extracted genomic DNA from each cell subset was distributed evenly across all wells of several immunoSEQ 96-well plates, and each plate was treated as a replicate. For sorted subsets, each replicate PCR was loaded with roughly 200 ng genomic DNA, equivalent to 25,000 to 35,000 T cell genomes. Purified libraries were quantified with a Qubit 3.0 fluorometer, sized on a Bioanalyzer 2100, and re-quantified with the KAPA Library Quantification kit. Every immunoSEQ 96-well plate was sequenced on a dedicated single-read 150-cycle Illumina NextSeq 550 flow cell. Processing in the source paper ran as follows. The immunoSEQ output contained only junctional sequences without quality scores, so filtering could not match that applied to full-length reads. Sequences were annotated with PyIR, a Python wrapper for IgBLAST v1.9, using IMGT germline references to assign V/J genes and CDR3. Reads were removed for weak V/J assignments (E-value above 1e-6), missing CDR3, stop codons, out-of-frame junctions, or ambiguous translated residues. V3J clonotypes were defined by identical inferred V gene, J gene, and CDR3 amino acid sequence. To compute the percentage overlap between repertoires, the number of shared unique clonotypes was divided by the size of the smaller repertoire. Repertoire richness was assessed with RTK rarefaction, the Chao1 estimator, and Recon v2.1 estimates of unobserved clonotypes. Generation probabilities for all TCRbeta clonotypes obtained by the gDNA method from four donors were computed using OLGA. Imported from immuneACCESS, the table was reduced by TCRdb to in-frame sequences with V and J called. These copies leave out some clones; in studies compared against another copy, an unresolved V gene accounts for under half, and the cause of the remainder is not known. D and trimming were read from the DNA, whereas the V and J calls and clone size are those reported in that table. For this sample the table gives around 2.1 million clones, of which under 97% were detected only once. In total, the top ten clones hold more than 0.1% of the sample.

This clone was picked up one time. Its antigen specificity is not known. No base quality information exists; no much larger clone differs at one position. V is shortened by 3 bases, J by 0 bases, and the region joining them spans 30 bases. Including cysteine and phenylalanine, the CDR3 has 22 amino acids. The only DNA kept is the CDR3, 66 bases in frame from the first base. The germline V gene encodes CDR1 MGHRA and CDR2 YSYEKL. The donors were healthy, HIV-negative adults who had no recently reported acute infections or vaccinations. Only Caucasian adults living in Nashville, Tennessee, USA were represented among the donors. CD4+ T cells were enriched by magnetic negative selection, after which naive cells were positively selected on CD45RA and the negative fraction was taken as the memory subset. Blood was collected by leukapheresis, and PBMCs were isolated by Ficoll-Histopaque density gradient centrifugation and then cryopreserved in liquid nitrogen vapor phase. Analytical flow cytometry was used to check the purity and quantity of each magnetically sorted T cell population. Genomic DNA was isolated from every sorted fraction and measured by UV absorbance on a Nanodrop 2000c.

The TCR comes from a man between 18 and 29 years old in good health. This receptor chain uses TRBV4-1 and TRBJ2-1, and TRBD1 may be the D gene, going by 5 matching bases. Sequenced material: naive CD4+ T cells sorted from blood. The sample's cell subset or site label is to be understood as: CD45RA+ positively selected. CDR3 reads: CASSHEGRIPLGPGNSYNEQFF. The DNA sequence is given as TGCGCCAGCAGCCACGAAGGCCGAATCCCCCTGGGGCCTGGGAACTCCTACAATGAGCAGTTCTTC.